The TCR beta chain under discussion was sequenced for a study of blood T cell repertoires in COVID-19. The ends lost 5 bases at V and 2 bases at J; junction bases unmatched: 8. In germline, CDR1 is KGHSH, CDR2 LQKENI. The CDR3 contains 15 residues. In the original processing: Estimation of nucleated cell counts was performed using reference gene primer amplification. The protocol was immunoSEQ multiplex PCR, while the TCRdb copy is restricted to in-frame clones and leaves out a portion. Clone size and the V and J calls come from that table; the DNA yielded D and trimming. This table has about 370,000 clones, 90% appearing once.

Sequenced: peripheral blood. The V gene is TRBV18, the J gene TRBJ2-7, with 8 bases matching TRBD1. The source is a man younger than 35 with active or convalescent COVID-19. In DNA form, the CDR3 reads TGTGCCAGCTCAGACGGACAGGGCGGCACCTACGAGCAGTACTTC. It yields the protein CASSDGQGGTYEQYF.